The 30 T cell receptor beta chains below were found in one sample sequenced in a study of blood T cell repertoires in COVID-19. TCRdb's table, derived via immunoSEQ multiplex PCR, lists solely in-frame clones and lacks some. The data contain some 11,000 clones, 75% to 90% of them singletons. Sequencing was done on a sample of peripheral blood. All receptors come from a human donor in a cohort sampled during active COVID-19.

The V gene is TRBV3-1 (or the pseudogene TRBV3-2), the J gene TRBJ1-4; D is uncertain. CDR3 length: 14 residues. Trimming pared 2 bases from V and 8 bases from J, leaving 12 bases between. The germline gives CDR1 LGHDT, CDR2 YNNKEL (reference sequence). The CDR3 sequence: CASSQSRTVEKLFF. CDR3 DNA sequence: TGTGCCAGCAGCCAATCCCGGACTGTCGAAAAACTGTTTTTT.

This chain connects TRBV19 to TRBJ1-6; D might be TRBD1 (5 bases). Trimming shortened V by 8 bases and J by 8 bases, and 16 bases separated the two germline ends. This CDR3 region has 14 residues. Germline CDR1 and CDR2: LNHDA and SQIVND (reference sequence). The CDR3, as DNA: TGTGCCAGTTCCGGGGGGGTTTTGCATTCACCCCTCCACTTT. Translating gives CASSGGVLHSPLHF. Full variable domain (missing parts from reference TRBV19 and TRBJ1-6): DGGITQSPKYLFRKEGQNVTLSCEQNLNHDAMYWYRQDPGQGLRLIYYSQIVNDFQKGDIAEGYSVSREKKESFPLTVTSAQKNPTAFYLCASSGGVLHSPLHFGNGTRLTVT.

V and J are TRBV30 and TRBJ2-7; a possible D gene is TRBD2 (6 bases). This CDR3 is 11 amino acids long. V shed 8 bases and J shed 5 bases, with 13 bases lying between them. Germline loops: CDR1 GTSNPN, CDR2 SVGIG (reference sequence). The chain's CDR3 is CALQRVDEQYF. The CDR3 DNA reads TGTGCCCTGCAGCGGGTTGACGAGCAGTACTTC.

CDR3 sequence: CASSPGTGVVNEQYF. In nucleotides, the CDR3 is TGTGCCAGCAGTCCCGGGACAGGGGTTGTTAACGAGCAGTACTTC. This chain uses TRBV7-9 with TRBJ2-7; 10 bases agree with TRBD1. Looked up from germline, CDR1 is SEHNR and CDR2 is FQNEAQ (reference sequence). J lost 5 bases, V lost 6 bases, and 10 bases had no gene match. This CDR3 has 15 residues. The variable domain in full, completed from reference TRBV7-9 and TRBJ2-7, reads DTGVSQNPRHKITKRGQNVTFRCDPISEHNRLYWYRQTLGQGPEFLTYFQNEAQLEKSRLLSDRFSAERPKGSFSTLEIQRTEQGDSAMYLCASSPGTGVVNEQYFGPGTRLTVT.

This clone turned up a few times. The chain is built from TRBV19 and TRBJ2-7, with 7 bases identical to TRBD2. Losses at the gene ends were 1 base for V and 2 bases for J; bases not matched to a gene: 5. The CDR3 runs 15 residues. In germline, CDR1 is LNHDA, CDR2 SQIVND (reference sequence). CDR3 sequence: CASSIGAGETYEQYF. DNA of the CDR3: TGTGCCAGTAGTATAGGGGCGGGAGAGACCTACGAGCAGTACTTC.

The chain combines TRBV30 with TRBJ2-3; 14 bases are a match to TRBD2. The CDR3 extends over 15 amino acids. V shed 8 bases and J 6 bases; nucleotides not matched to a gene: 10. Germline V gene sequence: CDR1 GTSNPN, CDR2 SVGIG (reference sequence). The CDR3: CALSGLAGARDTQYF. CDR3 DNA sequence: TGTGCCCTCTCGGGACTAGCGGGAGCACGGGATACGCAGTATTTT. The entire variable domain, with the rest obtained from reference TRBV30 and TRBJ2-3, is as follows: SQTIHQWPATLVQPVGSPLSLECTVEGTSNPNLYWYRQAAGRGLQLLFYSVGIGQISSEVPQNLSASRPQDRQFILSSKKLLLSDSGFYLCALSGLAGARDTQYFGPGTRLTVL.

This clone turned up a few times. The rearrangement uses TRBV19 and TRBJ1-1; tentatively, D is TRBD1 (6 bases). Between the trimmed V and J ends, which lost 5 bases and 1 base, there was a span of 8 bases. The CDR3 covers 13 residues. Germline-derived CDR1 and CDR2 are LNHDA and SQIVND (reference sequence). CDR3 loop: CASSLTGNTEAFF. Written as DNA, the CDR3 is TGTGCCAGTAGTTTGACAGGGAACACTGAAGCTTTCTTT.

V is TRBV3-1 (or the pseudogene TRBV3-2) and J is TRBJ2-1, with 10 bases that match TRBD2. CDR1 and CDR2 from the germline V gene are LGHDT and YNNKEL (reference sequence). Unmatched junction bases numbered 8, after V lost 1 base and J lost 8 bases. The CDR3 totals 16 residues. The CDR3 nucleotides read TGTGCCAGCAGCCAAGCCCCTAGCGGGAGCGTCTATGAGCAGTTCTTC. Translated: CASSQAPSGSVYEQFF.

This clone was found a few times. The chain recombines TRBV5-8 with TRBJ2-3; 7 nucleotides line up with TRBD1. V was clipped by 4 bases and J by 1 base; unmatched bases: 3. The CDR3 loop spans 14 amino acids. The germline V gene encodes CDR1 SGHTS and CDR2 YDEGEE. CDR3 amino acids: CASSPGQRTDTQYF. For the CDR3, the DNA is TGTGCCAGCAGCCCGGGACAGCGCACAGATACGCAGTATTTT.

This chain connects TRBV28 to TRBJ1-5; the match to TRBD1 covers 7 bases. This CDR3 spans 16 amino acids. V shed 3 bases, J shed 2 bases, and the junction held 7 bases outside the gene matches. The germline V gene has CDR1 MDHEN and CDR2 SYDVKM. Here the CDR3 reads CASSFYTGVGNQPQHF. In DNA form, the CDR3 reads TGTGCCAGCAGTTTCTATACAGGGGTGGGCAATCAGCCCCAGCATTTT.

The rearrangement joins TRBV19 to TRBJ1-3, with 9 bases aligning to TRBD1. The CDR3 covers 15 residues. Germline trimming cut 3 bases from V and 0 bases from J; bases unmatched to any gene: 0. Germline V CDR1 and CDR2: LNHDA, SQIVND (reference sequence). The chain's CDR3 is CASSMDRGSGNTIYF. Written as DNA, the CDR3 is TGTGCCAGTAGTATGGACAGGGGCTCTGGAAACACCATATATTTT.

V is TRBV18 and J is TRBJ1-2; tentative D call: TRBD1 (6 bases). There are 14 residues in the CDR3. Deletions cut 4 bases from V and 6 bases from J, with 15 bases between. Germline-derived CDR1 and CDR2 are KGHSH and LQKENI. CDR3: CASSRQQGRDGYTF. The DNA of the CDR3 is TGTGCCAGCTCACGTCAGCAGGGGAGGGATGGCTACACCTTC.

The chain links TRBV6-6 to TRBJ2-7, with 7 bases fitting TRBD1. This CDR3 comprises 14 residues. Germline V lookup: CDR1 MNHNY, CDR2 SVGAGI (reference sequence). The junction had 9 bases not matched to a gene; V was cut back by 7 bases and J by 3 bases. The CDR3 DNA is TGTGCCAGCAACGGGCCGGGACAGTTCTACGAGCAGTACTTC. It codes for CASNGPGQFYEQYF.

The chain recombines TRBV7-8 with TRBJ2-7; 9 positions match TRBD2. CDR3 size: 14 residues. CDR1 and CDR2 from the germline V gene are SGHVS and FQNEAQ. The junction had 5 bases not matched to a gene; V was cut back by 5 bases and J by 3 bases. In DNA, the CDR3 is TGTGCCAGCAGCAAGACTAGCGGAATCTACGAGCAGTACTTC. This codes for CASSKTSGIYEQYF. The entire variable domain, with the rest obtained from reference TRBV7-8 and TRBJ2-7, is as follows: GAGVSQSPRYKVAKRGQDVALRCDPISGHVSLFWYQQALGQGPEFLTYFQNEAQLDKSGLPSDRFFAERPEGSVSTLKIQRTQQEDSAVYLCASSKTSGIYEQYFGPGTRLTVT.

This chain joins TRBV9 and TRBJ2-2; a weak D match, TRBD1 (7 bases). Germline CDR1 reads SGDLS; CDR2 reads YYNGEE. This CDR3 contains 15 residues. The V end lost 5 bases, the J end lost 3 bases, and 14 bases lay between the germline ends. CDR3 loop: CASRGGDRDTGELFF. In nucleotides, the CDR3 is TGTGCCAGCAGGGGGGGAGACAGGGACACCGGGGAGCTGTTTTTT.

This chain joins TRBV7-7 and TRBJ2-1, with 12 bases that match TRBD1. J lost 7 bases, V lost 6 bases, and 7 bases had no gene match. From germline, CDR1 is SSHAT and CDR2 FNYEAQ (reference sequence). The CDR3 totals 15 residues. The CDR3 loop is CASSRDRGRLNEQFF. CDR3 in DNA: TGTGCCAGCAGTCGGGACAGGGGGCGATTAAATGAGCAGTTCTTC.

The gene calls are TRBV6-5 and TRBJ2-2, with D possibly TRBD1 on 6 matching bases. The CDR3 covers 16 residues. In germline, CDR1 is MNHEY, CDR2 SVGAGI. Trimming pared 2 bases from V and 0 bases from J, leaving 10 bases between. CDR3 DNA sequence: TGTGCCAGCAGTTACCAGGGGCCCCCGAACACCGGGGAGCTGTTTTTT. It translates to CASSYQGPPNTGELFF.

The chain has TRBV10-3 and TRBJ1-1; D is perhaps TRBD1 (6 bases). Germline assignment: CDR1 ENHRY and CDR2 SYGVKD. This CDR3 has 12 amino acids. Between the trimmed V and J ends, which lost 10 bases and 10 bases, there was a span of 19 bases. The DNA for the CDR3 is TGTGCCACCGGGAAGGGGGACATCGGAGCTTTCTTT. Amino acid sequence: CATGKGDIGAFF.

Worth noting for this clone: This CDR3 is also generated by other DNA sequences in the sample. The chain employs TRBV7-2 and TRBJ1-1; D gene ambiguous. Deletions cut 4 bases from V and 1 base from J, with 10 bases between. The CDR3 is 14 amino acids. CDR1 and CDR2 from the germline V gene are SGHTA and FQGNSA. CDR3 loop: CASSSEAGNTEAFF. In DNA form, the CDR3 reads TGTGCCAGCAGCTCTGAGGCCGGGAACACTGAAGCTTTCTTT.

This clone was seen only once. The CDR3 DNA reads as TGTGCCAGCAGTGAATGGGACAGTTTAGGCAAAAACATTCAGTACTTC. Residues: CASSEWDSLGKNIQYF. This chain connects TRBV6-1 to TRBJ2-4; TRBD1 matches 7 bases. J gave up 3 bases and V 2 bases, and 7 bases lay outside the gene matches. There are 16 residues in the CDR3. Looked up from germline, CDR1 is MNHNS and CDR2 is SASEGT.

This chain connects TRBV11-3 to TRBJ2-1; 10 bases match TRBD2. CDR1 and CDR2 from the germline V gene are SGHNT and YENEEA. The CDR3 spans 15 residues. Losses at the gene ends were 5 bases for V and 6 bases for J; bases not matched to a gene: 7. CDR3 region: CASSVTSGSSNEQFF. CDR3 DNA sequence: TGTGCCAGCAGCGTGACTAGCGGGTCGTCCAATGAGCAGTTCTTC.

This clone was observed a few times. The chain joins TRBV28 to TRBJ2-1; possibly TRBD1 for D (5 bases). V dropped 7 bases and J dropped 7 bases, with 20 bases sitting between them. The CDR3 covers 15 residues. Germline V gene data show CDR1 as MDHEN and CDR2 as SYDVKM. CDR3 protein: CASTHTQGNKNEQFF. In nucleotides, the CDR3 is TGTGCCAGCACCCATACCCAGGGTAATAAGAATGAGCAGTTCTTC.

The chain joins TRBV19 to TRBJ1-5; D is perhaps TRBD1 (5 bases). Deletions cut 3 bases from V and 3 bases from J, with 12 bases between. Looked up from germline, CDR1 is LNHDA and CDR2 is SQIVND (reference sequence). The CDR3 is 15 residues long. The CDR3 loop reads CASSILDSSNQPQHF. The CDR3 nucleotides read TGTGCCAGTAGTATCCTTGACAGCTCCAATCAGCCCCAGCATTTT.

The chain employs TRBV11-2 and TRBJ2-3; 7 nucleotides agree with TRBD2. Germline V gene data show CDR1 as SGHAT and CDR2 as FQNNGV. Losses at the gene ends were 7 bases for V and 6 bases for J; bases not matched to a gene: 10. The CDR3 is 14 amino acids. For the CDR3, the DNA is TGTGCCAGCAACCGACTAGCTGGGCTGGATACGCAGTATTTT. It yields the protein CASNRLAGLDTQYF.

V usage is TRBV3-1 (or the pseudogene TRBV3-2) and J usage is TRBJ2-2, with 8 bases lining up with TRBD2. This CDR3 spans 16 amino acids. Germline CDR1 and CDR2: LGHDT and YNNKEL (reference sequence). Trimming removed 4 bases from V and 5 bases from J; junction bases left unmatched: 9. The CDR3 spells CASSPTGTSSTGELFF. DNA for the CDR3: TGTGCCAGCAGCCCTACCGGGACTAGTTCAACCGGGGAGCTGTTTTTT.

V is TRBV5-1 and J is TRBJ2-5; TRBD1 aligns across 8 bases. Germline CDR1 is SGHRS and CDR2 is YFSETQ. The CDR3 loop spans 13 amino acids. The V segment lost 0 bases and the J segment 9 bases; nucleotides outside the gene matches: 4. CDR3: CASSLGGQGAQYF. In nucleotides, the CDR3 is TGCGCCAGCAGCTTGGGAGGACAGGGTGCCCAGTACTTC. The variable domain in full, with the rest retrieved from reference TRBV5-1 and TRBJ2-5, is KAGVTQTPRYLIKTRGQQVTLSCSPISGHRSVSWYQQTPGQGLQFLFEYFSETQRNKGNFPGRFSGRQFSNSRSEMNVSTLELGDSALYLCASSLGGQGAQYFGPGTRLLVL.

The chain links TRBV5-1 to TRBJ2-3; D not resolved. Germline values: CDR1 SGHRS, CDR2 YFSETQ. Trimming removed 1 base at V and 6 bases at J, with 15 bases between. The CDR3 is 15 residues long. CDR3 amino acids: CASSLSVGPQDTQYF. As DNA, the CDR3 is TGCGCCAGCAGCTTGTCTGTTGGTCCCCAGGATACGCAGTATTTT.

The chain uses TRBV15 and TRBJ2-3, with 12 bases that match TRBD2. J gave up 0 bases and V 5 bases, and 6 bases lay outside the gene matches. The germline V gene encodes CDR1 LNHNV and CDR2 YYDKDF (reference sequence). The CDR3 extends over 17 amino acids. CDR3 sequence: CATSVGTSGHSTDTQYF. The CDR3 DNA reads as TGTGCCACCAGCGTCGGGACTAGCGGGCATAGCACAGATACGCAGTATTTT.

V gene TRBV4-2 combines with J gene TRBJ2-1, with 10 bases fitting TRBD2. The CDR3 covers 16 residues. Trimming at V came to 0 bases and at J to 8 bases, leaving 7 bases not matched to a gene. Germline V lookup: CDR1 LGHNA, CDR2 YNFKEQ. The CDR3 spells CASSQDASGSGDEQFF. CDR3 bases: TGTGCCAGCAGCCAAGACGCTAGCGGGAGTGGGGATGAGCAGTTCTTC.

The chain has TRBV9 and TRBJ2-2, with D unclear. CDR3 size: 14 residues. Germline CDR1 is SGDLS and CDR2 is YYNGEE. Trimming shortened V by 0 bases and J by 1 base, and 4 bases separated the two germline ends. The CDR3 region has the DNA TGTGCCAGCAGCGTAGGTATGAACACCGGGGAGCTGTTTTTT. Its translation: CASSVGMNTGELFF.